The source of this TCR beta chain is a study of blood T cell repertoires in COVID-19. Authors' data handling: Cell counts per sample came from amplifying reference gene primers. Method: immunoSEQ multiplex PCR; TCRdb's copy keeps in-frame clones and lacks some. Clone size and V and J calls were adopted from that table, with D and trimming inferred from the DNA. The data contain about 180,000 clones, about 85% of them singletons. The ends were cut back, 6 bases at V and 8 bases at J, with 19 bases in the middle. Germline CDR1 reads MNHEY; CDR2 reads SMNVEV (reference sequence). The CDR3 is 14 residues long.

Sequenced sample: peripheral blood. The chain combines TRBV27 with TRBJ1-2, with D uncertain. This receptor was taken from a person between 70 and 80 years old with COVID-19, enrolled during active disease. In nucleotides, the CDR3 is TGTGCCAGCAGACTGGACTCTGGGGTGGGCGGCTACACCTTC. Translating it yields CASRLDSGVGGYTF.